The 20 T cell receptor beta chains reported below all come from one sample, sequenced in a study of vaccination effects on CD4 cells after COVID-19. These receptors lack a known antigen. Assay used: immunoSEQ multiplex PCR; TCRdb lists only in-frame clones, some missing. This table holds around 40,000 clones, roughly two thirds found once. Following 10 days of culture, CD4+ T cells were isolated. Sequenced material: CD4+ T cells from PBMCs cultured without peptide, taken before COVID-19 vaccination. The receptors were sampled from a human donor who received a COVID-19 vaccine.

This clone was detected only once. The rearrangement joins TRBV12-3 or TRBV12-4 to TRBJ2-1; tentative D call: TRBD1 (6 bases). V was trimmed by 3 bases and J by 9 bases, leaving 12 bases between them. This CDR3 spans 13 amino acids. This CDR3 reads CASSFLRTAEQFF. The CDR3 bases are TGTGCCAGCAGTTTTTTGCGGACAGCTGAGCAGTTCTTC.

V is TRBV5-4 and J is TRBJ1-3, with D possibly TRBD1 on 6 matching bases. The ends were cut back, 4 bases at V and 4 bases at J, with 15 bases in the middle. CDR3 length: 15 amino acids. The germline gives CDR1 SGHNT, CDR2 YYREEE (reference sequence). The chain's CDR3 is CASSPNRVGGNTIYF. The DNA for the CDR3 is TGTGCCAGCAGCCCAAACAGGGTAGGAGGAAACACCATATATTTT.

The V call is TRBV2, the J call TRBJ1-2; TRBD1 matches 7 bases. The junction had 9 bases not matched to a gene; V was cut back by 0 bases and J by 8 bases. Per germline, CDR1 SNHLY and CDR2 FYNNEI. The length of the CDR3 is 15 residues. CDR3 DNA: TGTGCCAGCAGTGAAGCGCTTCCAGGGGGATACGGCTACACCTTC. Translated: CASSEALPGGYGYTF. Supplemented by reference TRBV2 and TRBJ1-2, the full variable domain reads EPEVTQTPSHQVTQMGQEVILRCVPISNHLYFYWYRQILGQKVEFLVSFYNNEISEKSEIFDDQFSVERPDGSNFTLKIRSTKLEDSAMYFCASSEALPGGYGYTFGSGTRLTVV.

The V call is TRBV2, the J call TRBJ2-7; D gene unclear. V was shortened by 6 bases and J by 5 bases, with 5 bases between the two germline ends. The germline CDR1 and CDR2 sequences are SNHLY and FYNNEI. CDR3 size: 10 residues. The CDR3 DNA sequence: TGTGCCAGCAGCTTGAACGAGCAGTACTTC. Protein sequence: CASSLNEQYF.

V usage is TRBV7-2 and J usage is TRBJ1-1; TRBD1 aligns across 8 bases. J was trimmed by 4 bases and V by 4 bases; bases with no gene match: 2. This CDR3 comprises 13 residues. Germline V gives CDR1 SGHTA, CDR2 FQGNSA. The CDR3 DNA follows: TGTGCCAGCAGCTCAGGACAGGGCACTGAAGCTTTCTTT. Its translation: CASSSGQGTEAFF.

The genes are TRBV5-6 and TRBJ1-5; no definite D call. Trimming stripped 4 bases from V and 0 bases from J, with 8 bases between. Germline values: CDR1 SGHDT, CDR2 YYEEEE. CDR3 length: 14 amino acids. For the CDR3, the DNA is TGTGCCAGCAGCCCCGGGTTTAGCAATCAGCCCCAGCATTTT. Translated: CASSPGFSNQPQHF. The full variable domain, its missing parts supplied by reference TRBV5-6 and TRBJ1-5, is DAGVTQSPTHLIKTRGQQVTLRCSPKSGHDTVSWYQQALGQGPQFIFQYYEEEERQRGNFPDRFSGHQFPNYSSELNVNALLLGDSALYLCASSPGFSNQPQHFGDGTRLSIL.

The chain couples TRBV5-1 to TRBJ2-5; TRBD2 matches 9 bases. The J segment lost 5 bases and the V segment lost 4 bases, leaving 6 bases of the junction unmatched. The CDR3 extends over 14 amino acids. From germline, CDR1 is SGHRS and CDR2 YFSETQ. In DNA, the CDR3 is TGCGCCAGCAGCCCGCGGGGGGGCGGGGAGACCCAGTACTTC. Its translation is CASSPRGGGETQYF.

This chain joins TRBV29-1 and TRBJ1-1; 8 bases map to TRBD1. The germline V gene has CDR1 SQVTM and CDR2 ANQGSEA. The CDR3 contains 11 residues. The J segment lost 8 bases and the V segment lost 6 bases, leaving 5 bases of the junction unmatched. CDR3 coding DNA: TGCAGCGTGGTTCAGGGGGCAGAAGCTTTCTTT. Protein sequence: CSVVQGAEAFF.

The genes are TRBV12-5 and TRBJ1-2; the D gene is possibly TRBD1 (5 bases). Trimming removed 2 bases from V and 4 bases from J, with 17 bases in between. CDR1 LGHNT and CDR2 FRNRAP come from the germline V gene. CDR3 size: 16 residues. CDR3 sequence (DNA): TGTGCTAGTGGTTTGAAACCACGGGACGGAATCTATGGCTACACCTTC. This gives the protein CASGLKPRDGIYGYTF.

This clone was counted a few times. The CDR3 bases are TGTGCCAGCAGTTGGGGCAGGGGGGGAAACATTCAGTACTTC. This sequence encodes CASSWGRGGNIQYF. The J gene is TRBJ2-4, the V gene TRBV27; D assignment may be TRBD1 or TRBD2 (7 bases each). The CDR3 extends over 14 amino acids. Trimming shortened V by 4 bases and J by 6 bases, and 13 bases separated the two germline ends. Germline values: CDR1 MNHEY, CDR2 SMNVEV (reference sequence).

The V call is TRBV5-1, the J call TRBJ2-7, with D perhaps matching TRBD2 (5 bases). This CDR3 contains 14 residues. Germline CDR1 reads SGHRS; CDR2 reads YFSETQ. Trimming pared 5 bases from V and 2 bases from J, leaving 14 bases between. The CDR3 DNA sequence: TGCGCCAGCAGTTCCGGGGAAACAACCTACGAGCAGTACTTC. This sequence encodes CASSSGETTYEQYF.

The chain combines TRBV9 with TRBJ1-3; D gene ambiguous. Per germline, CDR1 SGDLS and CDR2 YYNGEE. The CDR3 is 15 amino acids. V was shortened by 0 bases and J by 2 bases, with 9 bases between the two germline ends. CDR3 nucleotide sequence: TGTGCCAGCAGCGTAGGGAGCACAGCTGGAAACACCATATATTTT. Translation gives CASSVGSTAGNTIYF.

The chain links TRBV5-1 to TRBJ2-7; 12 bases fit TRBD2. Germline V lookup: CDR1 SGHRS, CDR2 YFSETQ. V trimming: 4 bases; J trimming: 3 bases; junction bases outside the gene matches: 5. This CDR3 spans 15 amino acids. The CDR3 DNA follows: TGCGCCAGCAGCCCGGCGGGACTAGCGGGCTACGAGCAGTACTTC. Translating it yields CASSPAGLAGYEQYF.

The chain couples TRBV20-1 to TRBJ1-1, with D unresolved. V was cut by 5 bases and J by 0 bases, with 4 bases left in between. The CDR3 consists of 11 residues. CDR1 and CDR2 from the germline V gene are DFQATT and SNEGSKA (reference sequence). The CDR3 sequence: CSARMNTEAFF. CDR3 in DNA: TGCAGTGCTCGTATGAACACTGAAGCTTTCTTT.

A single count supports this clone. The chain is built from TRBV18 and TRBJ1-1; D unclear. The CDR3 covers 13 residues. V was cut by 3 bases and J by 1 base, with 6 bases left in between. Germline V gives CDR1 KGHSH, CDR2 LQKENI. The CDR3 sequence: CASSPNTNTEAFF. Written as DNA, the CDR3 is TGTGCCAGCTCACCCAACACGAACACTGAAGCTTTCTTT.

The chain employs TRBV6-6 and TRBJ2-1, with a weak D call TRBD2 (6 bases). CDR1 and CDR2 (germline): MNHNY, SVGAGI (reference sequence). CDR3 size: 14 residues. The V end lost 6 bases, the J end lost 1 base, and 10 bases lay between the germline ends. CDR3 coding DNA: TGTGCCAGCAGGGAGGGCCGTTCCTACAATGAGCAGTTCTTC. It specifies CASREGRSYNEQFF.

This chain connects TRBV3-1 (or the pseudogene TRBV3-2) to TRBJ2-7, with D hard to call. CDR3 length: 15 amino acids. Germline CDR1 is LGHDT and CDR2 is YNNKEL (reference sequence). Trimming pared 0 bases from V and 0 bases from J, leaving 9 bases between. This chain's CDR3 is CASSQDGVSSYEQYF. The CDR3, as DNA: TGTGCCAGCAGCCAAGATGGGGTATCCTCCTACGAGCAGTACTTC.

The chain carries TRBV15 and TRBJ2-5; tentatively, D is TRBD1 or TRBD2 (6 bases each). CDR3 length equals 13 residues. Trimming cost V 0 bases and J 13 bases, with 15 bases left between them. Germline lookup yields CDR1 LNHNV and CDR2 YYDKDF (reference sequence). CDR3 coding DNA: TGTGCCACCAGCAGAGATGGAGGGGGAAACGGGTACTTC. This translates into CATSRDGGGNGYF.

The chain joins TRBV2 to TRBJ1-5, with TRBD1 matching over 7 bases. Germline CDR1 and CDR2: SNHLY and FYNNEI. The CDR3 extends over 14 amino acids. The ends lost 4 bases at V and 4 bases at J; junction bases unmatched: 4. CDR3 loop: CASSGTGWNQPQHF. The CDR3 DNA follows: TGTGCCAGCAGTGGGACAGGTTGGAATCAGCCCCAGCATTTT.

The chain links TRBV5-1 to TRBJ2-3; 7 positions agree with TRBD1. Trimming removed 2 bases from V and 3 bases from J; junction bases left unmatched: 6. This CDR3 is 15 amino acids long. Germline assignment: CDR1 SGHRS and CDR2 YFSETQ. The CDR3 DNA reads TGCGCCAGCAGCTTCCGGGACAGTTTAACAGATACGCAGTATTTT. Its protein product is CASSFRDSLTDTQYF.